This T cell receptor beta chain was recovered during a study of blood T cell repertoires in COVID-19. V was clipped by 1 base and J by 6 bases, with 4 bases between them. This CDR3 has 11 amino acids. Germline V gives CDR1 LGHDT, CDR2 YNNKEL (reference sequence). Method: immunoSEQ multiplex PCR; TCRdb's copy keeps in-frame clones and lacks some. The repertoire includes some 70,000 clones, 70% to 90% of them detected once, and around 3.6% sits in the top ten. It was during active infection that Seattle patients were enrolled and then longitudinally followed. This clone has just a few counts. The source is a woman aged 45-59 years with COVID-19, enrolled during active disease. The chain joins TRBV3-1 (or the pseudogene TRBV3-2) to TRBJ2-7; no clear D gene. What was sequenced was peripheral blood. This CDR3 reads CASSQAGEQYF. In DNA form, the CDR3 reads TGTGCCAGCAGCCAAGCGGGCGAGCAGTACTTC.